The 20 T cell receptor beta chains in this list originate from one sample, sequenced in a study of CD8 T cells in Susac syndrome. The RNA, about 0.45 to 1 ug, was put through reverse transcription using random hexamers. TCRdb called the immunoSEQ multiplex PCR reads again in MiXCR, with one record for every CDR3 protein. The data show about 140,000 distinct CDR3 sequences, 85% to 95% seen once. The sample taken for sequencing was CD4+ T cells from PBMCs. These receptors originate from a human donor with Susac syndrome.

This chain's CDR3 is CATSIEGEKLFF. The CDR3 DNA follows: TGTGCCACCAGTATAGAAGGTGAAAAACTGTTTTTT. The V gene is TRBV15, the J gene TRBJ1-4; D not resolved. This CDR3 region has 12 residues. The V and J ends lost 6 bases and 7 bases respectively, with 9 bases between them. Germline-derived CDR1 and CDR2 are LNHNV and YYDKDF (reference sequence).

The gene calls are TRBV20-1 and TRBJ1-1; no clear D. Trimming removed 7 bases at V and 11 bases at J, with 20 bases between. Germline V gives CDR1 DFQATT, CDR2 SNEGSKA (reference sequence). The CDR3 totals 12 residues. The CDR3 protein is CSVLDRTLSAFF. CDR3 nucleotides: TGCAGTGTCCTGGACCGCACACTTTCGGCTTTCTTT.

This rearrangement joins TRBV12-3 or TRBV12-4 to TRBJ1-1; unclear D gene. V was trimmed by 6 bases and J by 3 bases, leaving 8 bases between them. The CDR3 has 12 amino acids. This CDR3 reads CASRRRDTEAFF. The CDR3, as DNA: TGTGCCAGCAGACGACGGGACACTGAAGCTTTCTTT.

This rearrangement joins TRBV27 to TRBJ1-6, with a weak D call TRBD1 (6 bases). The germline CDR1 and CDR2 sequences are MNHEY and SMNVEV (reference sequence). V lost 6 bases, J lost 11 bases, and 17 bases lay in between. The CDR3 extends over 14 amino acids. The CDR3 DNA is TGTGCCAGCAGCACAGGGCTGGGAGAACCACCCCTCCACTTT. Protein: CASSTGLGEPPLHF.

The chain recombines TRBV20-1 with TRBJ1-2, with TRBD1 as a possible D gene (6 bases). The V and J ends lost 5 bases and 0 bases respectively, with 13 bases between them. Per germline, CDR1 DFQATT and CDR2 SNEGSKA (reference sequence). The CDR3 spans 14 residues. The DNA of the CDR3 is TGCAGTGCTTACAGGGCAGGAGCTAACTATGGCTACACCTTC. It specifies CSAYRAGANYGYTF.

The CDR3 bases are TGTGCCAGCAGCCCCCTAGGGAGGGACTTTCACAATGAGCAGTTCTTC. Amino acids: CASSPLGRDFHNEQFF. The chain uses TRBV3-1 and TRBJ2-1; 7 bases are a match to TRBD2. Trimming at V came to 4 bases and at J to 5 bases, leaving 11 bases not matched to a gene. The CDR3 spans 16 residues. Per the germline V gene, CDR1 is LGHDT and CDR2 is YNNKEL (reference sequence).

The chain employs TRBV18 and TRBJ2-1, with 7 bases that match TRBD1. CDR1 is KGHSH and CDR2 is LQKENI in the germline V gene. J was trimmed by 1 base and V by 5 bases; bases with no gene match: 8. This CDR3 has 16 residues. This chain's CDR3 is CASSTPGQSSYNEQFF. CDR3 coding DNA: TGTGCCAGCTCAACGCCGGGACAGAGTTCCTACAATGAGCAGTTCTTC.

The gene calls are TRBV27 and TRBJ1-1; D might be TRBD1 (6 bases). V was cut by 8 bases and J by 0 bases, with 19 bases left in between. Germline V CDR1 and CDR2: MNHEY, SMNVEV (reference sequence). The CDR3 extends over 16 amino acids. This chain's CDR3 is CASFKGGRKVNTEAFF. The CDR3 DNA reads TGTGCCAGCTTCAAAGGGGGAAGAAAAGTGAACACTGAAGCTTTCTTT.

The chain carries TRBV7-8 and TRBJ1-2; 7 bases are a match to TRBD1. Looked up from germline, CDR1 is SGHVS and CDR2 is FQNEAQ. The CDR3 has 12 residues. V shed 5 bases, J shed 7 bases, and the junction held 4 bases outside the gene matches. The CDR3 DNA reads TGTGCCAGCAGCGTCACAGGGGTTGGCTACACCTTC. Protein product: CASSVTGVGYTF.

The chain carries TRBV18 and TRBJ1-2; 7 bases match TRBD1. V lost 0 bases to trimming and J lost 10 bases; unmatched junction nucleotides: 2. This CDR3 has 12 amino acids. The germline gives CDR1 KGHSH, CDR2 LQKENI. The CDR3: CASSPPGQPYTF. The CDR3 DNA follows: TGTGCCAGCTCACCACCGGGACAGCCCTACACCTTC.

The rearrangement links TRBV3-1 to TRBJ1-2; 9 bases fit TRBD1. V lost 3 bases and J lost 2; bases outside the gene matches: 4. The V gene's germline CDR1 is LGHDT and CDR2 YNNKEL (reference sequence). The CDR3 is made up of 15 amino acids. The CDR3 loop reads CASSQADRGNYGYTF. The CDR3 bases are TGTGCCAGCAGCCAGGCGGACAGGGGAAACTATGGCTACACCTTC.

The CDR3 protein is CASRETDSPSEKLFF. The CDR3 nucleotides are TGTGCCAGCAGAGAAACGGACAGCCCGTCTGAAAAACTGTTTTTT. The chain couples TRBV6-1 to TRBJ1-4, with D possibly TRBD1 on 6 matching bases. The germline gives CDR1 MNHNS, CDR2 SASEGT. CDR3 length: 15 amino acids. The germline V and J ends were trimmed by 6 bases and 7 bases, with 18 bases remaining between them.

The chain is built from TRBV6-5 and TRBJ2-4, with 9 bases identical to TRBD2. With V trimmed by 8 bases and J by 8 bases, 7 bases remained unmatched. The CDR3 has 13 residues. Looked up from germline, CDR1 is MNHEY and CDR2 is SVGAGI. The CDR3 DNA is TGTGCCAGCCGGAGCGGGGGGTACGACATTCAGTACTTC. As protein: CASRSGGYDIQYF.

This chain joins TRBV6-5 and TRBJ2-4; D remains unclear. V was pared by 4 bases and J by 13 bases, with 17 bases between. This CDR3 contains 13 residues. Germline-derived CDR1 and CDR2 are MNHEY and SVGAGI. As DNA, the CDR3 is TGTGCCAGCAGTTCTCCCCCTAAGGCAGGACAGTACTTC. Protein: CASSSPPKAGQYF.

This chain uses TRBV6-2 or TRBV6-3 with TRBJ2-6; D is unclear. Germline CDR1 MNHEY, CDR2 SVGEGT. The CDR3 spans 17 residues. The V end was cut by 5 bases, the J end by 4 bases, with 18 bases between. The CDR3 sequence is CASSPYPQGKGANVLTF. In DNA form, the CDR3 reads TGTGCCAGCAGTCCCTACCCCCAAGGGAAGGGGGCCAACGTCCTGACTTTC.

This clonotype appeared a single time. The chain couples TRBV20-1 to TRBJ2-1, with TRBD2 matching 8 bases. This CDR3 is 14 amino acids long. V shed 3 bases and J 8 bases; nucleotides not matched to a gene: 9. The V gene's germline CDR1 is DFQATT and CDR2 SNEGSKA (reference sequence). The chain's CDR3 is CSARESGSAYEQFF. CDR3 nucleotide sequence: TGCAGTGCTAGGGAAAGCGGGAGTGCCTATGAGCAGTTCTTC.

This chain joins TRBV20-1 and TRBJ1-1; D is possibly TRBD1 (5 bases). The CDR3 is 11 residues long. The ends were cut back, 6 bases at V and 3 bases at J, with 8 bases in the middle. Germline V gene sequence: CDR1 DFQATT, CDR2 SNEGSKA (reference sequence). CDR3 nucleotides: TGCAGTGCGTTGGGGGACACTGAAGCTTTCTTT. It specifies CSALGDTEAFF.

The chain combines TRBV6-5 with TRBJ1-2; D unresolved. CDR1 is MNHEY, CDR2 SVGAGI, per germline. Trimming stripped 0 bases from V and 8 bases from J, with 10 bases between. CDR3 length: 13 residues. The chain's CDR3 is CASSYSAGRGYTF. In DNA, the CDR3 is TGTGCCAGCAGTTACTCGGCCGGGCGGGGCTACACCTTC.

The rearrangement uses TRBV29-1 and TRBJ1-2; D is possibly TRBD1 (5 bases). The ends were cut back, 8 bases at V and 0 bases at J, with 13 bases in the middle. Looked up from germline, CDR1 is SQVTM and CDR2 is ANQGSEA. This CDR3 is 13 amino acids long. CDR3 amino acids: CSFSRDPNYGYTF. DNA for the CDR3: TGCAGCTTCTCCAGGGACCCTAACTATGGCTACACCTTC. Filled out from reference TRBV29-1 and TRBJ1-2, the complete variable domain reads SAVISQKPSRDICQRGTSLTIQCQVDSQVTMMFWYRQQPGQSLTLIATANQGSEATYESGFVIDKFPISRPNLTFSTLTVSNMSPEDSSIYLCSFSRDPNYGYTFGSGTRLTVV.

The rearrangement links TRBV5-4 to TRBJ1-1; D not resolved. Trimming pared 0 bases from V and 1 base from J, leaving 13 bases between. CDR1 is SGHNT and CDR2 is YYREEE in the germline V gene (reference sequence). This CDR3 comprises 16 residues. CDR3 in amino acids: CASSLVKGGRNTEAFF. CDR3 DNA sequence: TGTGCCAGCAGCTTGGTAAAGGGTGGGAGGAACACTGAAGCTTTCTTT.